Listed here is a single TCR beta chain. In its sample, this clonotype was seen a few times. There is no known antigen for this receptor. No per-base quality is available; no much larger clone lies one base away. This entry comes from a study of CD8+CD57+ T cells in acquired aplastic anemia listed by TCRdb under 2018. As for the study more broadly: DNA extracted from sorted CD4+ and CD8+ cells had a mean of around 3.3 ug, with a range of 0.2 to 27.4 ug. Mean read counts for healthy donor samples were about 10 million for CD4+ cells and some 11 million for CD8+ cells. What the research found in general, with its limitations: No significant difference in CD8+ Simpson's diversity was found between patients and healthy controls (P=0.060). Fewer than 35 CD8+ CDR3 sequences were found to be shared between patients and controls, but these sequences appeared to be highly expressed in patients and within the immunodominant clones of the patients.

TCR repertoires of sorted CD4+ and CD8+ blood T cells from severe aplastic anemia patients and healthy subjects were deep-sequenced in the study. Ficoll-Paque density gradient centrifugation was used to isolate peripheral blood mononuclear cells. Before DNA extraction, CD4+ and CD8+ T cells were sorted by FACS or by magnetic beads. TCR beta VDJ combination and CDR3 sequence profiling used genomic DNA as the template. An Illumina HiSeq 2000 was the platform used for TCR repertoire sequencing. Turning to the authors' computational methods: Repertoires were assessed using TRBV/TRBJ rearrangement plots, CDR3 size and DJ length profiles, and Simpson's diversity index. The most abundant DNA sequence in the deep sequencing data was defined as the immunodominant clone. CDR3 amino acid sequences were screened for sharing across subjects and compared with published repertoires and the VDJdb database. TCRdb reworked the public reads: Q25 trimming with fastp, MiXCR clone assembly, productive beta chains retained. CDR3 protein sequences are deduplicated, and each keeps its most common genes and DNA. In this record, the V and J calls reflect TCRdb's handling and not the investigators' own analysis. This sample lists over 150,000 distinct CDR3 sequences; around 45% were detected once. The top ten clones comprise under 1.2% of the sample.

Inclusive of the bounding cysteine and phenylalanine, the CDR3 is 12 residues long. The DNA shown is the 36-base CDR3, in frame from base 1. Trimming removed 4 bases from V and 7 bases from J, leaving 10 bases between the germline ends. Sequences SQVTM (CDR1) and ANQGSEA (CDR2) are obtained from the germline V gene. The receptor's source is a human donor in good health. The chain links TRBV29-1 with TRBJ1-4; TRBD1 is possibly the D segment (5 matching bases). Sequenced sample: sorted CD4+, CD8+, or CD8+CD57+ T cells (not recorded which) from PBMCs. CDR3 protein: CSVARDGEKLFF. The nucleotide sequence is TGCAGCGTTGCCAGGGACGGTGAAAAACTGTTTTTT.